The text below deals with one T cell receptor beta chain. PCR amplification relied on 60 Vbeta primers (plus 13 Jbeta primers). The table came from immunoSEQ multiplex PCR; TCRdb's copy has only in-frame clones and leaves some out. The sample has 95,000 to 150,000 clones; roughly 76% are singletons. The V end was cut by 6 bases, the J end by 4 bases, with 19 bases between. Germline values: CDR1 LNHDA, CDR2 SQIVND (reference sequence). CDR3 length equals 16 residues. These data are taken from a study of cytomegalovirus exposure and HLA in healthy donors. The chain joins TRBV19 to TRBJ1-5; possibly TRBD1 for D (6 bases). Sequencing input: PBMCs. The sequence came from a woman aged 45-65 years in good health and CMV-seronegative. The CDR3 is CASRSGATTQNQPQHF. The CDR3 DNA reads TGTGCCAGTAGGTCAGGGGCGACCACCCAGAATCAGCCCCAGCATTTT.